The T cell receptor (beta chain) under discussion was sequenced for a study of cytomegalovirus exposure and HLA in healthy donors. For the study at large: A prior study identified approximately 120 million unique TCR beta sequences from roughly 170 million T cells. Findings of the study overall: As was reported, the HLA-A and HLA-B alleles of most subjects were accurately predicted from TCR beta sequences. One variant, a missense change in DCLRE1C, was linked in a later analysis to TCR beta V- and J-gene trimming. A later look showed TCR association rates differing by HLA locus, highest for DRB1 and lowest for HLA-C.

For this clone: The antigen remains unidentified.

PCR employed 60 Vbeta and 13 Jbeta primers. Profiling relied on immunoSEQ multiplex PCR, and the TCRdb table lists in-frame clones only, not all of them. The data contain some 190,000 clones, approximately 80% of them singletons. The CDR3 contains 15 residues. V was clipped by 1 base and J by 5 bases; unmatched bases: 4. CDR1 is SGHAT and CDR2 is FQNNGV in the germline V gene. The clonotype was recovered from a girl aged 5-17 years in good health and CMV-seropositive. The material sequenced was PBMCs. The V gene is TRBV11-2, the J gene TRBJ2-7, with 11 bases aligning to TRBD2. The CDR3 DNA is TGTGCCAGCAGCTTAGCACTAGCGGGAGTCCACGAGCAGTACTTC. Protein product: CASSLALAGVHEQYF.